This paragraph reports one T cell receptor (beta chain). Antigen: not known. CDR3 length equals 22 residues. V gave up 5 bases and J gave up 0 bases; unmatched junction bases: 23. The authors used template switching to add a universal primer site and gave cDNA unique molecular identifiers. TCRdb independently ran MiXCR on the 5' RACE reads; one entry per CDR3 protein. The sample lists a few hundred thousand distinct CDR3 sequences, approximately 8.7% occurring once. This sample stems from a study of identical twins. Findings and caveats of the study: Modeled out-of-frame TCR alpha sharing in monozygotic twins fell below observed levels.

The clonotype originates from a woman aged 45-60 years in good health. The rearrangement joins TRBV12-3 or TRBV12-4 to TRBJ2-7; TRBD1 matches at 12 bases. Sequencing was done on a sample of naive T cells sorted from blood. CDR3 bases: TGTGCCAGCAGTAATTCCGGGACAGGGGGCCTTTTTTCTAGGTTCCTCTCCTACGAGCAGTACTTC. As protein: CASSNSGTGGLFSRFLSYEQYF.